The entry below gives a single T cell receptor (beta chain) sequence along with its context. Its antigen remains unidentified. The source of the sample is a study of regulatory T cells in long-lasting Graves disease. Study-level points and caveats: Repertoires from persistent disease leaned toward TRBV28, TRBJ1-2 and TRBJ2-5.

Time point noted: newly diagnosed GD, antithyroid drugs for less than 3 months. The authors made the TCR library using RNA they extracted from PBMCs. CDR1 GTSNPN and CDR2 SVGIG come from the germline V gene (reference sequence). The CDR3 has 13 residues. Trimming pared 3 bases from V and 10 bases from J, leaving 13 bases between. Construction of the TCR beta libraries employed iRepertoire HTBI primers in conjunction with Arm-PCR of CDR3 regions. MiXCR, run by TCRdb on the multiplex PCR reads, gives a single entry per CDR3 protein. The sample has about 560,000 distinct CDR3 sequences; 15% to 20% are singletons. The same data also contributed to another study, on T cells in Graves' hyperthyroidism and ophthalmopathy. That report adds: Model-based prediction identified ophthalmopathy a median approximately 6.2 months prior to its onset.

The chain is built from TRBV30 and TRBJ1-6; D may be TRBD1 (5 bases). Sequencing used peripheral blood mononuclear cells (PBMCs), obtained at new diagnosis, from a patient treated with antithyroid drugs. The receptor's source is a man between 18 and 29 years old with Graves disease. The CDR3 DNA follows: TGTGCCTGGAGAGGGCAGGGTAACTCACCCCTCCACTTT. It encodes CAWRGQGNSPLHF.